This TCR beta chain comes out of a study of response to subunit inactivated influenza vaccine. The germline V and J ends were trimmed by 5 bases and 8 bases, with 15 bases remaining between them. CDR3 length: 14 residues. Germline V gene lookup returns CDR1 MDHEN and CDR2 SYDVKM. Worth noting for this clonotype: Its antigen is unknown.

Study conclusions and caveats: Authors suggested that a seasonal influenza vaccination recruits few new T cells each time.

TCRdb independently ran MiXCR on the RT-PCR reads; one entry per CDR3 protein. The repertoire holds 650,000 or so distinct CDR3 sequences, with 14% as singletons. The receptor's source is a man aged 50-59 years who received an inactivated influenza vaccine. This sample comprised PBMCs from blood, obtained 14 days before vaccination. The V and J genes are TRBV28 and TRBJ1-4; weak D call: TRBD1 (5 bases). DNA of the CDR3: TGTGCCAGCAGTACCAGGGCGAGGTACGAAAAACTGTTTTTT. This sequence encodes CASSTRARYEKLFF. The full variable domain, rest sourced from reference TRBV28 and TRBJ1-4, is DVKVTQSSRYLVKRTGEKVFLECVQDMDHENMFWYRQDPGLGLRLIYFSYDVKMKEKGDIPEGYSVSREKKERFSLILESASTNQTSMYLCASSTRARYEKLFFGSGTQLSVL.